The T cell receptor beta chain described here comes from a study of spatial heterogeneity in lung cancer. The sample holds many counts of this clonotype. The V gene end was trimmed by 3 bases and the J gene end by 6 bases; junction bases not matched to a gene: 5. This CDR3 comprises 15 residues. Germline V gene data show CDR1 as LGHNA and CDR2 as YNFKEQ. TCRdb re-called the 5' RACE reads through MiXCR, storing one row per CDR3 protein. The sample carries under 85,000 distinct CDR3 sequences, about 8% recorded once. Indicated time point: sample taken at primary tumor resection. This chain joins TRBV4-2 and TRBJ1-2; TRBD1 agrees at 12 bases. The specimen comprised PBMCs, sampled at surgery. The sequence derives from a male donor with early-stage non-small cell lung cancer. The CDR3 here is CASSQAGQGANGYTF. The CDR3 DNA reads as TGTGCCAGCAGCCAGGCGGGACAGGGGGCAAATGGCTACACCTTC.